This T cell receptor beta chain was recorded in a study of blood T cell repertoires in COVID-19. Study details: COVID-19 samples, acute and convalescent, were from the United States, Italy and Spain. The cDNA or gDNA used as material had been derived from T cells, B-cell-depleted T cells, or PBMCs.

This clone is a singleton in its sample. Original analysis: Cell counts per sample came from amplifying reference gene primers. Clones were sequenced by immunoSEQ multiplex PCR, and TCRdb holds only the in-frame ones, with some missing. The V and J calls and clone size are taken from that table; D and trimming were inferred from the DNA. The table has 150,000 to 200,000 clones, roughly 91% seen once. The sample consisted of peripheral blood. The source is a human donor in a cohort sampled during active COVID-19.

CDR3 sequence (DNA): TGTGCCACAGAGGGGACAGGAAACAATGAGCAGTTCTTC. This codes for CATEGTGNNEQFF. The gene calls are TRBV2 and TRBJ2-1; TRBD1 matches at 8 bases. Germline trimming cut 10 bases from V and 5 bases from J; bases unmatched to any gene: 7. Germline V CDR1 and CDR2: SNHLY, FYNNEI. The CDR3 contains 13 residues. Full variable domain (missing parts from reference TRBV2 and TRBJ2-1): EPEVTQTPSHQVTQMGQEVILRCVPISNHLYFYWYRQILGQKVEFLVSFYNNEISEKSEIFDDQFSVERPDGSNFTLKIRSTKLEDSAMYFCATEGTGNNEQFFGPGTRLTVL.